These 19 T cell receptor beta chains were sequenced from one sample in a study of T cell responses to AZD1222 COVID-19 vaccine. Clones were read by immunoSEQ multiplex PCR, and TCRdb kept only the in-frame ones, dropping some. The sample consists of more than 150,000 clones, around 95% of them appearing once. This material consisted of peripheral blood, taken on day 0 of AZD1222 vaccination. The receptors here all came from an adult in good health.

The rearrangement links TRBV27 to TRBJ1-5; D might be TRBD1 (5 bases). The germline V and J ends were trimmed by 4 bases and 6 bases, with 10 bases remaining between them. This CDR3 contains 13 residues. Germline V gives CDR1 MNHEY, CDR2 SMNVEV (reference sequence). This chain's CDR3 is CASSSSRGQPQHF. In DNA, the CDR3 is TGTGCCAGCAGTTCATCGAGGGGTCAGCCCCAGCATTTT.

This sequence joins TRBV5-4 and TRBJ2-3; 13 bases match TRBD2. V was pared by 4 bases and J by 4 bases, with 9 bases of the junction left unmatched. Germline V gene lookup returns CDR1 SGHNT and CDR2 YYREEE (reference sequence). The CDR3 is 17 residues long. For the CDR3, the DNA is TGTGCCAGCAGCCGAACGACTAGCGGGAGGCCCGCAGATACGCAGTATTTT. Protein: CASSRTTSGRPADTQYF.

The chain uses TRBV19 and TRBJ1-3, with TRBD1 matching over 8 bases. In germline, CDR1 is LNHDA, CDR2 SQIVND (reference sequence). This CDR3 comprises 17 residues. The V segment lost 1 base and the J segment 0 bases; nucleotides outside the gene matches: 5. CDR3 sequence: CASSIVPGGTSGNTIYF. CDR3 sequence (DNA): TGTGCCAGTAGTATAGTTCCAGGGGGCACCTCTGGAAACACCATATATTTT.

This clone has only one observation. V gene TRBV12-5 combines with J gene TRBJ1-4, with TRBD1 as a possible D gene (6 bases). This CDR3 is 15 amino acids long. V was cut by 3 bases and J by 3 bases, with 11 bases left in between. Germline V gene lookup returns CDR1 LGHNT and CDR2 FRNRAP. The CDR3 coding sequence is TGTGCTAGTGGTTTCATGGGGGGCTCTAATGAAAAACTGTTTTTT. Translated: CASGFMGGSNEKLFF.

The rearrangement joins TRBV28 to TRBJ2-3; 8 positions agree with TRBD2. Trimming cost V 5 bases and J 6 bases; bases outside gene matches: 16. This CDR3 has 17 amino acids. The germline CDR1 and CDR2 sequences are MDHEN and SYDVKM. As DNA, the CDR3 is TGTGCCAGCAGTACCGGGCCGGGACTAGGAGTCGAGGATACGCAGTATTTT. Translation gives CASSTGPGLGVEDTQYF.

V and J are TRBV6-5 and TRBJ1-5; D may be TRBD1 (5 bases). The V and J ends lost 8 bases and 7 bases respectively, with 15 bases between them. Looked up from germline, CDR1 is MNHEY and CDR2 is SVGAGI. The CDR3 spans 13 residues. The CDR3 is CASSGRVGQPQHF. The CDR3 DNA follows: TGTGCCAGCTCGGGCAGGGTGGGACAGCCCCAGCATTTT.

The chain recombines TRBV28 with TRBJ1-3; tentative D call: TRBD1 (6 bases). The CDR3 spans 18 residues. Germline V gives CDR1 MDHEN, CDR2 SYDVKM. The V end lost 5 bases, the J end lost 3 bases, and 23 bases lay between the germline ends. CDR3 DNA sequence: TGTGCCAGCAGTACCGGGACACCGAGCCGGGTTGGTGGAAACACCATATATTTT. Translation gives CASSTGTPSRVGGNTIYF.

The chain couples TRBV6-1 to TRBJ1-5, with D unresolved. The germline V gene encodes CDR1 MNHNS and CDR2 SASEGT. Trimming left V 3 bases short and J 4 bases short, with 4 bases between. CDR3 length: 12 residues. The CDR3 DNA reads as TGTGCCAGCAGTGATAGGAATCAGCCCCAGCATTTT. Translating it yields CASSDRNQPQHF.

The chain employs TRBV7-9 and TRBJ1-2; weak D call: TRBD1 (6 bases). The CDR3 is made up of 12 amino acids. V was clipped by 7 bases and J by 7 bases, with 13 bases between them. From germline, CDR1 is SEHNR and CDR2 FQNEAQ (reference sequence). For the CDR3, the DNA is TGTGCCAGCAACGGAGAGGGGGTTGGCTACACCTTC. The encoded protein is CASNGEGVGYTF.

The chain combines TRBV6-5 with TRBJ2-1; tentative D call: TRBD1 (6 bases). The germline gives CDR1 MNHEY, CDR2 SVGAGI. CDR3 length: 13 amino acids. The V end lost 4 bases, the J end lost 4 bases, and 8 bases lay between the germline ends. The CDR3 is CASSFGQYNEQFF. CDR3 nucleotides: TGTGCCAGCAGTTTCGGACAGTACAATGAGCAGTTCTTC.

The rearrangement uses TRBV30 and TRBJ1-2; 8 bases are shared with TRBD1. The CDR3 totals 15 residues. V gave up 6 bases and J gave up 4 bases; unmatched junction bases: 13. Germline lookup yields CDR1 GTSNPN and CDR2 SVGIG (reference sequence). CDR3 residues: CACKSQGAGTYGYTF. The CDR3 DNA follows: TGTGCCTGCAAGTCTCAGGGGGCAGGGACCTATGGCTACACCTTC.

The chain uses TRBV20-1 and TRBJ2-1; the D gene is possibly TRBD1 (5 bases). The CDR3 contains 15 residues. Per the germline V gene, CDR1 is DFQATT and CDR2 is SNEGSKA (reference sequence). V was cut by 3 bases and J by 4 bases, with 16 bases left in between. The CDR3 nucleotides read TGCAGTGCTAGTTCAGGGCCATCCCGTTACAATGAGCAGTTCTTC. Translated, it gives CSASSGPSRYNEQFF.

The chain carries TRBV2 and TRBJ1-4; D remains unclear. The V end was cut by 8 bases, the J end by 8 bases, with 12 bases between. CDR1 and CDR2 from the germline V gene are SNHLY and FYNNEI. The CDR3 runs to 12 residues. CDR3 loop: CASQLLGEKLFF. DNA for the CDR3: TGTGCCAGCCAGTTGCTTGGGGAAAAACTGTTTTTT.

The rearrangement joins TRBV29-1 to TRBJ2-1, with D possibly being TRBD2 (6 bases). CDR3 length equals 10 residues. Trimming took 4 bases from V and 8 from J, leaving 6 bases between them. Germline V CDR1 and CDR2: SQVTM, ANQGSEA. This chain's CDR3 is CSVGGDEQFF. The CDR3 DNA sequence: TGCAGCGTTGGGGGGGATGAGCAGTTCTTC.

This clone was seen a single time. The rearrangement joins TRBV7-9 to TRBJ1-4; D is unclear. This CDR3 is 17 amino acids long. The V gene's germline CDR1 is SEHNR and CDR2 FQNEAQ (reference sequence). Trimming removed 2 bases from V and 4 bases from J, with 17 bases in between. CDR3 region: CASSLLVLAGFNEKLFF. CDR3 DNA sequence: TGTGCCAGCAGCTTACTCGTCCTTGCCGGGTTTAATGAAAAACTGTTTTTT. The whole variable domain, remainder taken from reference TRBV7-9 and TRBJ1-4, is DTGVSQNPRHKITKRGQNVTFRCDPISEHNRLYWYRQTLGQGPEFLTYFQNEAQLEKSRLLSDRFSAERPKGSFSTLEIQRTEQGDSAMYLCASSLLVLAGFNEKLFFGSGTQLSVL.

In DNA form, the CDR3 reads TGCAGCGTTGAGGGGAACACTGAAGCTTTCTTT. It codes for CSVEGNTEAFF. The chain couples TRBV29-1 to TRBJ1-1, with D unclear. The CDR3 sequence is 11 residues long. V shed 3 bases and J shed 1 base, with 3 bases lying between them. Germline V gene lookup returns CDR1 SQVTM and CDR2 ANQGSEA.

The V gene is TRBV18, the J gene TRBJ1-1; the D is unclear. The germline gives CDR1 KGHSH, CDR2 LQKENI. Trimming shortened V by 3 bases and J by 6 bases, and 8 bases separated the two germline ends. This CDR3 contains 12 residues. The CDR3 DNA reads as TGTGCCAGCTCACCTGGGCTCCCTGAAGCTTTCTTT. It translates to CASSPGLPEAFF.

CDR3 loop: CASSLVGEGHTIYF. Written as DNA, the CDR3 is TGTGCCAGCAGCTTGGTCGGCGAGGGGCACACCATATATTTT. The rearrangement links TRBV5-4 to TRBJ1-3; the D gene is possibly TRBD1 (5 bases). The CDR3 spans 14 residues. Trimming pared 0 bases from V and 8 bases from J, leaving 12 bases between. Germline V CDR1 and CDR2: SGHNT, YYREEE (reference sequence).

DNA for the CDR3: TGTGCCAGCAGAGACAGGGGAAAAACTGAAGCTTTCTTT. Its protein is CASRDRGKTEAFF. V gene TRBV2 combines with J gene TRBJ1-1, with 8 bases lining up with TRBD1. CDR1 SNHLY and CDR2 FYNNEI come from the germline V gene. V lost 6 bases, J lost 5 bases, and 5 bases stayed unmatched. This CDR3 contains 13 residues.